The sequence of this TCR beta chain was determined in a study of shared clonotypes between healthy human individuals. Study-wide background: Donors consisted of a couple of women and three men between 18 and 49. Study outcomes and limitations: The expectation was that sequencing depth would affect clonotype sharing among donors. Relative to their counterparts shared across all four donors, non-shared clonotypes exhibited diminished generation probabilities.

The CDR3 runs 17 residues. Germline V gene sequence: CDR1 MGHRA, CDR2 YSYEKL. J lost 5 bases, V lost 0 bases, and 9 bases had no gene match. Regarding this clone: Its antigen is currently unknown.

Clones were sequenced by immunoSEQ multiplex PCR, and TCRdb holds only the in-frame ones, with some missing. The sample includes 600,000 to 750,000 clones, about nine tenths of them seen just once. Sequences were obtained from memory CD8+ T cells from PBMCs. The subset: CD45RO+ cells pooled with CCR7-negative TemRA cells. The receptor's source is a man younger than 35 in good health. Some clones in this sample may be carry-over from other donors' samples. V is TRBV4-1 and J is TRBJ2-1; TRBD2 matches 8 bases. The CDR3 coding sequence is TGCGCCAGCAGCCAAGACGCTCGGAGCGGGAGAAACAATGAGCAGTTCTTC. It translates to CASSQDARSGRNNEQFF.